These T cell receptor beta chains were read from a single sample in a study of cytomegalovirus exposure and HLA in healthy donors. The repertoire was sequenced with immunoSEQ multiplex PCR; TCRdb's copy has only in-frame clones and lacks some. The sample carries some 120,000 clones, approximately 80% recorded once. Sequenced material: PBMCs. These receptors all stem from a woman between 40 and 50 years old in good health and CMV-seronegative. CDR3s include the opening cysteine and the closing phenylalanine or tryptophan. Fields, in order: J gene, clone size, V gene, D gene, CDR3 DNA, CDR3 protein. A D gene is named only where the DNA matches it firmly. Rows give clone size only sometimes, using once, few, many, or a class for an expanded clone.

>TRBJ1-1|few|TRBV2|TRBD1
TGTGCCAGCAGTTACAGGGGCCATAACACTGAAGCTTTCTTT
CASSYRGHNTEAFF
>TRBJ2-7|-|TRBV2|-
TGTGCCAGCAGTGCCGCAGCGGGTCAAACCTACGAGCAGTACTTC
CASSAAAGQTYEQYF
>TRBJ2-1|-|TRBV5-6|TRBD2
TGTGCCAGCAGCTTATTAGCGGGGGGGCTTTACAATGAGCAGTTCTTC
CASSLLAGGLYNEQFF
>TRBJ1-1|-|TRBV7-8|-
TGTGCCAGCAGCCTGAAAGGGGGCACTGAAGCTTTCTTT
CASSLKGGTEAFF
>TRBJ2-1|-|TRBV9|TRBD1
TGTGCCAGCAGCGTAGCGCCCGCCGGACAGGGATACAATGAGCAGTTCTTC
CASSVAPAGQGYNEQFF
>TRBJ2-5|-|TRBV7-2|-
TGTGCCAGCAGCTTTTTTAGGACAGAAGAGACCCAGTACTTC
CASSFFRTEETQYF
>TRBJ1-2|-|TRBV6-1|-
TGTGCCAGCAGGAGGACAGCTTCTAACTATGGCTACACCTTC
CASRRTASNYGYTF
>TRBJ2-3|-|TRBV2|-
TGTGCCAGCAGGTCGGCAGGGATTAGGACAGATACGCAGTATTTT
CASRSAGIRTDTQYF
>TRBJ2-2|-|TRBV18|TRBD1
TGTGCCAGCTCACCAGAGCAGGGGGCCGGGGAGCTGTTTTTT
CASSPEQGAGELFF
>TRBJ2-7|-|TRBV7-6|-
TGTGCCAGCAGCCTACAGGGCAAAGGCGAGCAGTACTTC
CASSLQGKGEQYF
>TRBJ1-1|-|TRBV6-1|TRBD1
TGTGCCAGCAGTGACCGGGGACAGCCGGGCACTGAAGCTTTCTTT
CASSDRGQPGTEAFF
>TRBJ2-1|-|TRBV15|-
TGTGCCACCAGCAGAGGGCTAGTCAATGAGCAGTTCTTC
CATSRGLVNEQFF
>TRBJ2-5|once|TRBV4-1|TRBD2
TGCGCCAGCAGCCAGGGACTAGCGGGAGGGCCTCGGGAGACCCAGTACTTC
CASSQGLAGGPRETQYF
>TRBJ2-3|-|TRBV2|-
TGTGCCGGCAAACGAGCGGCGGGGGCCCAAACGGGCACAGATACGCAGTATTTT
CAGKRAAGAQTGTDTQYF
>TRBJ1-1|-|TRBV4-3|-
TGCGCCAGCAGCCAAGCGGGGAACACTGAAGCTTTCTTT
CASSQAGNTEAFF
>TRBJ2-3|-|TRBV15|-
TGTGCCACCAGCAGAGAAGCTAGCACCACAGATACGCAGTATTTT
CATSREASTTDTQYF
>TRBJ2-7|-|TRBV11-1|TRBD1
TGTGCCAGCAGCTTAAGGCAGGGGGCCGTCGACGAGCGGTACTTC
CASSLRQGAVDERYF
>TRBJ2-5|-|TRBV7-3|-
TGTGCCAGCAGCTTACGGGGCCAAGAGACCCAGTACTTC
CASSLRGQETQYF
>TRBJ2-5|-|TRBV6-5|TRBD2
TGTGCCAGCAGGCGGGGGTACCAAGAGACCCAGTACTTC
CASRRGYQETQYF
>TRBJ2-2|-|TRBV7-3|-
TGTGCCAGCAGCCCCATGACCGGGGAGCTGTTTTTT
CASSPMTGELFF
>TRBJ2-3|-|TRBV25-1|-
TGTGCCACAGGGTCCAAAGGTACAGATACGCAGTATTTT
CATGSKGTDTQYF
>TRBJ2-1|-|TRBV11-3|-
TGTGCCAGCAGCCCAGGACTCGGTCTGTACAATGAGCAGTTCTTC
CASSPGLGLYNEQFF
>TRBJ2-7|-|TRBV27|TRBD1
TGTGCCAGCAGTTTCTTGGGCCGGTCGGGACAGGGTAGCGAGCAGTACTTC
CASSFLGRSGQGSEQYF
>TRBJ2-7|-|TRBV13|-
TGTGCCAGCAGCTTAGGGGTTGGTAGCGCAAACTCCTACGAGCAGTACTTC
CASSLGVGSANSYEQYF
>TRBJ1-2|-|TRBV30|-
TGTGCCGGACGACAGGAGTACTATGGCTACACCTTC
CAGRQEYYGYTF
>TRBJ2-1|-|TRBV25-1|TRBD2
TGTGCCAGCAGTTTTTCGGGACTAGCGGACAATGAGCAGTTCTTC
CASSFSGLADNEQFF
>TRBJ2-5|once|TRBV4-1|TRBD2
TGCGCCAGCAGCCCTCGACTAGCGGGGGTCGAAACGGGGGGGACCCAGTACTTC
CASSPRLAGVETGGTQYF
>TRBJ2-3|-|TRBV4-3|-
TGCGCCAGCAGCCATAGGCGGAGCACAGATACGCAGTATTTT
CASSHRRSTDTQYF
>TRBJ1-5|-|TRBV7-2|TRBD1
TGTGCCAGCAGCTTATCAGGGGGAGGAAGCAATCAGCCCCAGCATTTT
CASSLSGGGSNQPQHF
>TRBJ2-7|-|TRBV11-1|TRBD2
TGTGCCAGCAGCTTAGAGCTAGCGGGAGTCTACGAGCAGTACTTC
CASSLELAGVYEQYF
>TRBJ2-7|-|TRBV15|-
TGTGCCACCAGCCTGTCCCACGAGCAGTACTTC
CATSLSHEQYF
>TRBJ2-3|-|TRBV7-2|TRBD1
TGTGCCAGCAGCTACGGGACAGGGGGCACAGATACGCAGTATTTT
CASSYGTGGTDTQYF
>TRBJ2-5|-|TRBV29-1|-
TGCAGCGTTGCAGGAGAGACCCAGTACTTC
CSVAGETQYF
>TRBJ2-7|-|TRBV2|TRBD2
TGTGCCAGCAGTGAACCGACTAGCGGGGGGTGGTTCTACGAGCAGTACTTC
CASSEPTSGGWFYEQYF
>TRBJ1-2|-|TRBV28|-
TGTGCCAGCAGTTTTACAGGACCCGGGTTCTATGGCTACACCTTC
CASSFTGPGFYGYTF
>TRBJ2-6|-|TRBV27|-
TGTGCCACCCACAGATCGGGGGCCAACGTCCTGACTTTC
CATHRSGANVLTF
>TRBJ1-2|-|TRBV13|-
TGTGCCAGCAGCCAAGGGACAATCGCTAACTATGGCTACACCTTC
CASSQGTIANYGYTF
>TRBJ2-3|-|TRBV7-9|-
TGTGCCAGCAGCTTAGAGGCGGGTCGAGCAGATACGCAGTATTTT
CASSLEAGRADTQYF
>TRBJ2-1|few|TRBV2|-
TGTGCCAGCAGACACCGCTCCTACAATGAGCAGTTCTTC
CASRHRSYNEQFF
>TRBJ1-4|-|TRBV28|TRBD1
TGTGCCGGCCGCGGGACAGGACGAGAAAAACTGTTTTTT
CAGRGTGREKLFF
>TRBJ1-2|-|TRBV10-3|TRBD1
TGTGCCATCAGTGTTCAGACCGGGACAGGGGTAAACTATGGCTACACCTTC
CAISVQTGTGVNYGYTF
>TRBJ2-2|-|TRBV15|TRBD1
TGTGCCACCAGCAGGCCTATCCCCGGGACAGGTTTGGCCGGGGAGCTGTTTTTT
CATSRPIPGTGLAGELFF
>TRBJ1-6|-|TRBV2|-
TGTGCCAGCAGGAGTACTGAAAGCTCCTATAATTCACCCCTCCACTTT
CASRSTESSYNSPLHF
>TRBJ1-4|-|TRBV7-8|TRBD1
TGTGCCAGCAGCAGTGACAGGGTGACTAATGAAAAACTGTTTTTT
CASSSDRVTNEKLFF
>TRBJ2-7|-|TRBV28|TRBD2
TGTGCCAGCAGTTTCCCGGGACTAGCGGGAGGACTGGCTCCCTACGAGCAGTACTTC
CASSFPGLAGGLAPYEQYF
>TRBJ1-2|-|TRBV9|TRBD1
TGTGCCAGCAGCGTAGAGGGGACAGGGAACTATGGCTACACCTTC
CASSVEGTGNYGYTF
>TRBJ1-2|-|TRBV11-1|TRBD1
TGTGCCAGCAGCTCTTCGGACAGGACCTTCTATGGCTACACCTTC
CASSSSDRTFYGYTF
>TRBJ2-1|-|TRBV18|TRBD2
TGTGCCAGCTCACGTTCCGCGGGGGGACACACCTACAATGAGCAGTTCTTC
CASSRSAGGHTYNEQFF
>TRBJ2-3|few|TRBV7-3|-
TGTGCCAGCAGCTTAGTTCCGACAGGCGAAAGGGGGGGTACGCAGTATTTT
CASSLVPTGERGGTQYF
>TRBJ2-6|-|TRBV18|TRBD1
TGTGCCAGCTCCGCTTCCGCCGGGACAGCAAGCTCTGGGGCCAACGTCCTGACTTTC
CASSASAGTASSGANVLTF
>TRBJ2-7|-|TRBV2|TRBD1
TGTGCCAGCAGTCGGACAGGGCTCCACGAGCAGTACTTC
CASSRTGLHEQYF
>TRBJ2-5|-|TRBV6-5|-
TGTGCCAGCAGTTACCTAGACAGGCCCCAAGAGACCCAGTACTTC
CASSYLDRPQETQYF
>TRBJ2-2|-|TRBV28|TRBD2
TGTGCCAGCAGTTTACGTCCTTGGGTTAGCGGGAGGGCCTCCGGGGAGCTGTTTTTT
CASSLRPWVSGRASGELFF
>TRBJ2-1|-|TRBV6-4|-
TGTGCCAGCAGTGTCGTTGCGGGGGCCGCCTACAATGAGCAGTTCTTC
CASSVVAGAAYNEQFF
>TRBJ1-5|-|TRBV19|-
TGTGCCAGTAGTAATAGCCGGAGCAATCAGCCCCAGCATTTT
CASSNSRSNQPQHF
>TRBJ1-5|-|TRBV27|TRBD1
TGTGCCACCCGACAGGGTATAGTAAGCAATCAGCCCCAGCATTTT
CATRQGIVSNQPQHF
>TRBJ2-1|-|TRBV13|TRBD2
TGTGCCAGCAGCCTTGCTCACCGACTAGCGGGAGAGGGGCAGTTCTTC
CASSLAHRLAGEGQFF
>TRBJ2-1|-|TRBV10-3|TRBD2
TGTGCCATCAGCATCGGGAGGGACTACTCCTACAATGAGCAGTTCTTC
CAISIGRDYSYNEQFF
>TRBJ1-2|-|TRBV7-9|-
TGTGCCAGCAGCTTAGATAGAGGCGACTCTGGCTACACCTTC
CASSLDRGDSGYTF